Listed below are T cell receptor beta chains from one sample, sequenced in a study of blood T cell repertoires in COVID-19. Sequencing was performed with immunoSEQ multiplex PCR; in TCRdb, only in-frame clones are kept and a portion is missing. The table has hundreds of thousands of clones, roughly 90% seen once. The sequencing sample was made of PBMCs or T cells enriched from blood (not recorded which). These receptors were collected from a man between 60 and 70 years old who had recovered from COVID-19. CDR3s include the opening cysteine and the closing phenylalanine or tryptophan. Fields, in order: D gene, J gene, clone size, CDR3 length, V gene, CDR3 protein, CDR3 DNA. A D gene is named only where the DNA matches it firmly. Size values are once, few and many counts, or a class for expanded clones, and some rows have none.

D: NA
J: TRBJ2-1
size: NA
length: 15
V: TRBV6-2/TRBV6-3
CDR3: CASSAKLLRENEQFF
DNA: TGTGCCAGCAGCGCCAAACTTCTTAGAGAGAATGAGCAGTTCTTC

D: NA
J: TRBJ1-2
size: NA
length: 12
V: TRBV28
CDR3: CASSRSSYGYTF
DNA: TGTGCCAGCAGTCGTAGTAGCTATGGCTACACCTTC

D: NA
J: TRBJ2-7
size: NA
length: 16
V: TRBV11-3
CDR3: CASPRGKTASYYEQYF
DNA: TGTGCCAGCCCGCGCGGGAAAACGGCTTCTTACTACGAGCAGTACTTC

D: NA
J: TRBJ2-5
size: NA
length: 13
V: TRBV6-5
CDR3: CASGLSGQETQYF
DNA: TGTGCCAGCGGCCTCTCGGGCCAAGAGACCCAGTACTTC

D: NA
J: TRBJ2-3
size: NA
length: 12
V: TRBV9
CDR3: CASSAHGDTQYF
DNA: TGTGCCAGCAGCGCACATGGAGATACGCAGTATTTT

D: TRBD2
J: TRBJ2-1
size: NA
length: 16
V: TRBV3-1/TRBV3-2
CDR3: CASSQDLLAGSTGQFF
DNA: TGTGCCAGCAGCCAAGATCTACTAGCGGGAAGCACGGGGCAGTTCTTC

D: TRBD1
J: TRBJ2-7
size: NA
length: 15
V: TRBV6-5
CDR3: CASSWDGTGQYEQYF
DNA: TGTGCCAGCAGTTGGGACGGGACAGGGCAGTACGAGCAGTACTTC

D: TRBD1
J: TRBJ1-2
size: NA
length: 15
V: TRBV5-6
CDR3: CASSRGQNTNYGYTF
DNA: TGTGCCAGCAGCAGGGGACAGAACACTAACTATGGCTACACCTTC

D: TRBD1
J: TRBJ2-7
size: NA
length: 16
V: TRBV5-5
CDR3: CASSKEGTGVFYEQYF
DNA: TGTGCCAGCAGCAAAGAGGGGACAGGGGTTTTCTACGAGCAGTACTTC

D: TRBD1
J: TRBJ1-6
size: NA
length: 15
V: TRBV4-1
CDR3: CASSRPGTGNSPLHF
DNA: TGCGCCAGCAGCCGACCCGGGACAGGGAATTCACCCCTCCACTTT

D: NA
J: TRBJ1-1
size: NA
length: 14
V: TRBV5-1
CDR3: CASSLIAENTEAFF
DNA: TGCGCCAGCAGCTTAATCGCGGAGAACACTGAAGCTTTCTTT

D: TRBD2
J: TRBJ2-1
size: NA
length: 15
V: TRBV2
CDR3: CASSRTSGDNNEQFF
DNA: TGTGCCAGCAGTCGGACTAGCGGGGACAACAATGAGCAGTTCTTC

D: NA
J: TRBJ1-1
size: NA
length: 13
V: TRBV19
CDR3: CASRLTGNTEAFF
DNA: TGTGCCAGTAGGTTAACAGGTAACACTGAAGCTTTCTTT

D: TRBD2
J: TRBJ2-5
size: NA
length: 13
V: TRBV19
CDR3: CASSSGVTETQYF
DNA: TGTGCCAGTAGCAGCGGGGTGACGGAGACCCAGTACTTC

D: TRBD1
J: TRBJ2-6
size: NA
length: 17
V: TRBV27
CDR3: CASSSPGQGPGANVLTF
DNA: TGTGCCAGCAGTTCCCCGGGACAGGGACCTGGGGCCAACGTCCTGACTTTC

D: TRBD2
J: TRBJ2-2
size: NA
length: 15
V: TRBV3-1/TRBV3-2
CDR3: CASSLLAGGPGELFF
DNA: TGTGCCAGCAGCCTATTGGCGGGGGGCCCCGGGGAGCTGTTTTTT

D: NA
J: TRBJ2-5
size: NA
length: 14
V: TRBV29-1
CDR3: CSVYDRSGQETQYF
DNA: TGCAGCGTTTACGATCGGTCGGGGCAAGAGACCCAGTACTTC

D: NA
J: TRBJ1-6
size: NA
length: 15
V: TRBV7-2
CDR3: CASSLTGAGNSPLHF
DNA: TGTGCCAGCAGCCTGACAGGCGCCGGGAATTCACCCCTCCACTTT

D: NA
J: TRBJ1-2
size: NA
length: 11
V: TRBV24-1
CDR3: CATSDLYGYTF
DNA: TGTGCCACCAGTGATCTCTATGGCTACACCTTC

D: NA
J: TRBJ2-1
size: NA
length: 11
V: TRBV5-1
CDR3: CASSSSTGQFF
DNA: TGCGCCAGCAGCTCCTCAACGGGGCAGTTCTTC

D: NA
J: TRBJ1-2
size: few
length: 15
V: TRBV9
CDR3: CASSVVGGQPEGYTF
DNA: TGTGCCAGCAGCGTAGTCGGTGGACAGCCTGAGGGCTACACCTTC

D: TRBD1
J: TRBJ1-2
size: NA
length: 15
V: TRBV5-6
CDR3: CASSLKSGGVYGYTF
DNA: TGTGCCAGCAGCTTGAAATCAGGGGGCGTCTATGGCTACACCTTC

D: NA
J: TRBJ2-3
size: few
length: 13
V: TRBV7-9
CDR3: CASSPESTDTQYF
DNA: TGTGCCAGCAGCCCGGAGTCCACAGATACGCAGTATTTT

D: NA
J: TRBJ1-4
size: NA
length: 14
V: TRBV2
CDR3: CASRPTGHDEKLFF
DNA: TGTGCCAGCAGACCTACAGGGCACGATGAAAAACTGTTTTTT

D: NA
J: TRBJ1-2
size: NA
length: 14
V: TRBV19
CDR3: CATLKHGTLGGYTF
DNA: TGTGCCACCCTTAAACACGGGACACTGGGAGGCTACACCTTC

D: NA
J: TRBJ1-4
size: NA
length: 16
V: TRBV4-1
CDR3: CASSLGHSSTNEKLFF
DNA: TGCGCCAGCAGCCTGGGACATTCGTCAACTAATGAAAAACTGTTTTTT

D: NA
J: TRBJ2-1
size: NA
length: 14
V: TRBV2
CDR3: CASSEALVGGEQFF
DNA: TGTGCCAGCAGTGAAGCGCTAGTGGGAGGTGAGCAGTTCTTC

D: NA
J: TRBJ2-1
size: NA
length: 12
V: TRBV29-1
CDR3: CSVEGGLYEQFF
DNA: TGCAGCGTTGAAGGAGGTCTTTATGAGCAGTTCTTC

D: TRBD2
J: TRBJ2-1
size: NA
length: 16
V: TRBV10-1
CDR3: CASSESTGGPLGEQFF
DNA: TGCGCCAGCAGTGAGTCGACGGGAGGGCCCTTGGGTGAGCAGTTCTTC

D: NA
J: TRBJ2-5
size: NA
length: 17
V: TRBV18
CDR3: CASSPLLGTKYKETQYF
DNA: TGTGCCAGCTCACCACTTCTCGGGACAAAGTATAAAGAGACCCAGTACTTC

D: TRBD1
J: TRBJ1-2
size: NA
length: 14
V: TRBV15
CDR3: CATSQGARDYGYTF
DNA: TGTGCCACCAGCCAGGGGGCGCGGGACTATGGCTACACCTTC

D: NA
J: TRBJ2-1
size: NA
length: 14
V: TRBV14
CDR3: CASSQEVWRSEQFF
DNA: TGTGCCAGCAGCCAAGAGGTGTGGAGGAGTGAGCAGTTCTTC

D: NA
J: TRBJ2-7
size: NA
length: 14
V: TRBV29-1
CDR3: CSVTQGTASYEQYF
DNA: TGCAGCGTTACCCAGGGGACGGCCTCCTACGAGCAGTACTTC

D: TRBD2
J: TRBJ2-7
size: NA
length: 15
V: TRBV11-2
CDR3: CASSSQSGGAYEQYF
DNA: TGTGCCAGCAGCTCCCAAAGCGGGGGGGCATACGAGCAGTACTTC

D: TRBD2
J: TRBJ2-4
size: NA
length: 16
V: TRBV5-1
CDR3: CASSGGGGVAKNIQYF
DNA: TGCGCCAGCAGCGGTGGCGGGGGTGTAGCCAAAAACATTCAGTACTTC

D: TRBD1
J: TRBJ1-4
size: NA
length: 16
V: TRBV9
CDR3: CASSAGTGLTNEKLFF
DNA: TGTGCCAGCAGCGCCGGGACAGGCCTAACTAATGAAAAACTGTTTTTT

D: TRBD1
J: TRBJ2-5
size: NA
length: 13
V: TRBV2
CDR3: CASSWDSQETQYF
DNA: TGTGCCAGCAGTTGGGACAGCCAAGAGACCCAGTACTTC

D: NA
J: TRBJ1-2
size: NA
length: 13
V: TRBV30
CDR3: CAGRGQGVYGYTF
DNA: TGTGCCGGGCGGGGGCAGGGTGTCTATGGCTACACCTTC

D: NA
J: TRBJ2-7
size: once
length: 14
V: TRBV15
CDR3: CATSRASRGHEQYF
DNA: TGTGCCACCAGCAGAGCCAGTCGAGGTCACGAGCAGTACTTC

D: NA
J: TRBJ2-3
size: NA
length: 13
V: TRBV2
CDR3: CASSEEGVGTQYF
DNA: TGTGCCAGCAGTGAAGAGGGGGTCGGTACGCAGTATTTT

D: NA
J: TRBJ2-2
size: NA
length: 12
V: TRBV6-1
CDR3: CASSEYRGPLFF
DNA: TGTGCCAGCAGTGAATACCGAGGGCCGTTGTTTTTT

D: NA
J: TRBJ2-7
size: NA
length: 18
V: TRBV5-1
CDR3: CASSSWEALSQGTYEQYF
DNA: TGCGCCAGCAGCTCCTGGGAGGCCCTGAGTCAGGGTACCTACGAGCAGTACTTC

D: TRBD2
J: TRBJ2-3
size: NA
length: 16
V: TRBV28
CDR3: CASSFMERERTDTQYF
DNA: TGTGCCAGCAGTTTTATGGAGCGGGAGAGGACAGATACGCAGTATTTT

D: TRBD1
J: TRBJ2-7
size: NA
length: 13
V: TRBV10-1
CDR3: CASSEGTGYEQYF
DNA: TGCGCCAGCAGTGAGGGGACAGGGTACGAGCAGTACTTC

D: NA
J: TRBJ1-1
size: NA
length: 13
V: TRBV11-3
CDR3: CASSLVYGREAFF
DNA: TGTGCCAGCAGCTTAGTATATGGCAGAGAAGCTTTCTTT

D: NA
J: TRBJ2-7
size: NA
length: 14
V: TRBV7-6
CDR3: CASSLVADSYEQYF
DNA: TGTGCCAGCAGCTTAGTGGCAGATTCCTACGAGCAGTACTTC

D: TRBD2
J: TRBJ2-3
size: NA
length: 15
V: TRBV6-5
CDR3: CASRPSGGAGDTQYF
DNA: TGTGCCAGCAGGCCTAGCGGGGGGGCAGGAGATACGCAGTATTTT

D: NA
J: TRBJ2-7
size: NA
length: 13
V: TRBV6-5
CDR3: CASSPRVSYEQYF
DNA: TGTGCCAGCAGCCCCAGGGTCTCCTACGAGCAGTACTTC

D: NA
J: TRBJ1-1
size: few
length: 13
V: TRBV7-6
CDR3: CASSQTVNTEAFF
DNA: TGTGCCAGCAGCCAGACAGTGAACACTGAAGCTTTCTTT

D: TRBD1
J: TRBJ1-3
size: NA
length: 15
V: TRBV9
CDR3: CASSVGTGSGNTIYF
DNA: TGTGCCAGCAGCGTCGGGACAGGTTCAGGAAACACCATATATTTT

D: NA
J: TRBJ1-2
size: NA
length: 14
V: TRBV6-5
CDR3: CASSYLHSGVGYTF
DNA: TGTGCCAGCAGTTATCTCCATTCAGGGGTCGGCTACACCTTC

D: TRBD2
J: TRBJ2-5
size: NA
length: 16
V: TRBV5-1
CDR3: CASSVGPSGKQETQYF
DNA: TGCGCCAGCAGCGTAGGTCCTAGCGGGAAACAAGAGACCCAGTACTTC

D: TRBD2
J: TRBJ2-1
size: NA
length: 16
V: TRBV27
CDR3: CASRGEGTRLFNEQFF
DNA: TGTGCCAGCAGGGGTGAGGGGACTAGGTTGTTCAATGAGCAGTTCTTC